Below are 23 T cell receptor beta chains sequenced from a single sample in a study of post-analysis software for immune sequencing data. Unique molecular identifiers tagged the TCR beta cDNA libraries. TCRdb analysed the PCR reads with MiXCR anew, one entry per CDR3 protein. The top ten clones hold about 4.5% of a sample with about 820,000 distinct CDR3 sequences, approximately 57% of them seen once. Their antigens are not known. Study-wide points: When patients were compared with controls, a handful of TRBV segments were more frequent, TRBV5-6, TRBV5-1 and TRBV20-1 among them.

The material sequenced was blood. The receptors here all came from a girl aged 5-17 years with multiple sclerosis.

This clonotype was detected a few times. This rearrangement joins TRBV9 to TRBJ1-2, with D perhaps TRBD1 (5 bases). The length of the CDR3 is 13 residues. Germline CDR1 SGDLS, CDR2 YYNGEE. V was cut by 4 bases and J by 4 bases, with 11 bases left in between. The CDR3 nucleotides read TGTGCCAGCAGCACGACAGTTGGCTATGGCTACACCTTC. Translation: CASSTTVGYGYTF.

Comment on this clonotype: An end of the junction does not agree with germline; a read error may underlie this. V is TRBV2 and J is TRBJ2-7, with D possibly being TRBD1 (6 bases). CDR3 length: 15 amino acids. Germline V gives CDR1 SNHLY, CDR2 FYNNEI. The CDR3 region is CASSEQGQGSYGQYF. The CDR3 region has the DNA TGTGCCAGCAGTGAACAGGGGCAAGGCTCCTACGGGCAGTACTTC.

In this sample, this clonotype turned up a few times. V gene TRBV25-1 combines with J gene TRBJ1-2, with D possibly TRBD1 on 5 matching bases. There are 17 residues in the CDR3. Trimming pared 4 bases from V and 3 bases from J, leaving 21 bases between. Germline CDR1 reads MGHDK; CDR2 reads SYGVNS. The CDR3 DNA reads TGTGCCAGCAGTGTCGCAGGGAGGCATAGCGTAGACTATGGCTACACCTTC. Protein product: CASSVAGRHSVDYGYTF.

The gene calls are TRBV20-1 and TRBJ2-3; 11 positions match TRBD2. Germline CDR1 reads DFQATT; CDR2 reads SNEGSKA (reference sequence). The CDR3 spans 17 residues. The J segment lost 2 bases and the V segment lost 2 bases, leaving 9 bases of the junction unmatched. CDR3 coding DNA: TGCAGTGCTAGAAGGAGTGTGGGACTAGCGGACACAGATACGCAGTATTTT. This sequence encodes CSARRSVGLADTDTQYF.

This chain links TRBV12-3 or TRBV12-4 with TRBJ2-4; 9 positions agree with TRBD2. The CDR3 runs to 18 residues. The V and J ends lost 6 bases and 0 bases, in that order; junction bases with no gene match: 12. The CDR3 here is CASSFRGASGIAKNIQYF. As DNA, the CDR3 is TGTGCCAGCAGCTTCAGGGGCGCTAGCGGGATAGCCAAAAACATTCAGTACTTC.

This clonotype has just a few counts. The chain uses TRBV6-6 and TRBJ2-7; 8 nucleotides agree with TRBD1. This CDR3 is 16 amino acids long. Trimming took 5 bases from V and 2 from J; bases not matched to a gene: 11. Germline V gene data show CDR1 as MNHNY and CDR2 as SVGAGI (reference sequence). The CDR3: CASSDRDRSEAYEQYF. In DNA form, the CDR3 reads TGTGCCAGCAGTGACAGGGACAGGAGCGAGGCCTACGAGCAGTACTTC.

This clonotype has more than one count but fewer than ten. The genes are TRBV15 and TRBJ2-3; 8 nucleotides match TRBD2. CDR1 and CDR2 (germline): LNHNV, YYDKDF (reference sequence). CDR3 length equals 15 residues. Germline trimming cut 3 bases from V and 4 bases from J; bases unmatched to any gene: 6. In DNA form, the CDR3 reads TGTGCCACCAGCAGGTCCGGGACTAGGGCAGATACGCAGTATTTT. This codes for CATSRSGTRADTQYF.

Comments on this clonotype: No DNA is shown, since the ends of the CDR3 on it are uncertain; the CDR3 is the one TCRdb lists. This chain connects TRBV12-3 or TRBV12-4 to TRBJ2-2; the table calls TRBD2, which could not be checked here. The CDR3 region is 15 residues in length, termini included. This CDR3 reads CASSFLAGPSGELFF.

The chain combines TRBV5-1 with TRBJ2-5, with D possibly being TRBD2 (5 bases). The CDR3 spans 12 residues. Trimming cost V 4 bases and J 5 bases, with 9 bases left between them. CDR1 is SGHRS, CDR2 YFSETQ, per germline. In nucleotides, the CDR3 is TGCGCCAGCAGCACCGGGGAGGAGACCCAGTACTTC. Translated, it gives CASSTGEETQYF.

The CDR3 spells CASSQVGVNTEAFF. In DNA form, the CDR3 reads TGCGCCAGCAGCCAAGTGGGGGTGAACACTGAAGCTTTCTTT. The chain carries TRBV4-1 and TRBJ1-1, with D perhaps TRBD1 (5 bases). Looked up from germline, CDR1 is MGHRA and CDR2 is YSYEKL. Trimming took off 1 base at V and 0 bases at J, with 6 bases between the two ends. The CDR3 covers 14 residues.

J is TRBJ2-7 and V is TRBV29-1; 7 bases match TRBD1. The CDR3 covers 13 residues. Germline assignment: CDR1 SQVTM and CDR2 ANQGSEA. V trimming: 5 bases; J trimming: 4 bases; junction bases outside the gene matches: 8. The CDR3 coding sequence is TGCAGCGTTAACTTGAGGGGGCTGTACGAGCAGTACTTC. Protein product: CSVNLRGLYEQYF.

In DNA, the CDR3 is TGTGCCAGCAGCTTACCGGGACCCGGCGCAGATACGCAGTATTTT. It yields the protein CASSLPGPGADTQYF. The chain uses TRBV7-9 and TRBJ2-3, with D perhaps assigned TRBD1 or TRBD2 (5 bases each). The CDR3 is 15 amino acids. The V gene lost 2 bases and the J gene lost 4 bases, with 13 bases spanning the gap. CDR1 is SEHNR and CDR2 is FQNEAQ in the germline V gene (reference sequence).

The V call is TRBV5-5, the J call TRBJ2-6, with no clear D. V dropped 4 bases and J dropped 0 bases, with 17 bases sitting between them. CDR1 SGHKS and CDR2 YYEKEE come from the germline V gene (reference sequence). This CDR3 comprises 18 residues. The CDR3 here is CASSLIPGASSGANVLTF. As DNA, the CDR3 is TGTGCCAGCAGCCTTATCCCGGGCGCCTCCTCTGGGGCCAACGTCCTGACTTTC.

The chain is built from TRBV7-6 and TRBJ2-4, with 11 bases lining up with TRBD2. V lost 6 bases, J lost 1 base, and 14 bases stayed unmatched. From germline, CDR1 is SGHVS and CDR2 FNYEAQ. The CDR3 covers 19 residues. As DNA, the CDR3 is TGTGCCAGCAGTCGTGGAATAGCGGGAGGGCAGTATGCCAAAAACATTCAGTACTTC. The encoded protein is CASSRGIAGGQYAKNIQYF.

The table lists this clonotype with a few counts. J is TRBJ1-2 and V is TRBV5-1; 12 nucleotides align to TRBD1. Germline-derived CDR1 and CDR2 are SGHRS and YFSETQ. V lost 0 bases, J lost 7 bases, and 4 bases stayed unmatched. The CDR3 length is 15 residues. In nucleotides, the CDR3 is TGCGCCAGCAGCTTGGAGGGACAGGGGGCCCGTGGCTACACCTTC. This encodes CASSLEGQGARGYTF.

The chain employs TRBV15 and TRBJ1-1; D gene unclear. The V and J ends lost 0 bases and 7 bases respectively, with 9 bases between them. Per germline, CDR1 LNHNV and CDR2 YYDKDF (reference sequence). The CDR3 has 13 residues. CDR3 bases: TGTGCCACCAGCAGAGACCGGCGCGGTGAAGCTTTCTTT. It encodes CATSRDRRGEAFF. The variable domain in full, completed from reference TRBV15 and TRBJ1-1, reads DAMVIQNPRYQVTQFGKPVTLSCSQTLNHNVMYWYQQKSSQAPKLLFHYYDKDFNNEADTPDNFQSRRPNTSFCFLDIRSPGLGDTAMYLCATSRDRRGEAFFGQGTRLTVV.

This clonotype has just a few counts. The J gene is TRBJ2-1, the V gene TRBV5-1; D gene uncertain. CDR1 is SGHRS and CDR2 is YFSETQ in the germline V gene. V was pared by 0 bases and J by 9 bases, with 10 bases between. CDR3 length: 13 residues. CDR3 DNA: TGCGCCAGCAGCTTGGGGGGATTTGTTGAGCAGTTCTTC. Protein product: CASSLGGFVEQFF.

The chain's CDR3 is CASSPRVGVYGYTF. In DNA, the CDR3 is TGTGCCAGCAGCCCCAGGGTAGGGGTCTATGGCTACACCTTC. This chain links TRBV11-1 with TRBJ1-2; possible D gene TRBD1, 5 bases. Trimming stripped 5 bases from V and 4 bases from J, with 14 bases between. Germline CDR1 and CDR2: SGHAT and FQDESV (reference sequence). This CDR3 has 14 residues.

CDR3 region: CASGSWQETQYF. The CDR3, as DNA: TGTGCTAGTGGTTCTTGGCAAGAGACCCAGTACTTC. The chain couples TRBV12-5 to TRBJ2-5; D remains ambiguous. V was cut by 4 bases and J by 2 bases, with 5 bases left in between. The CDR3 totals 12 residues. The germline gives CDR1 LGHNT, CDR2 FRNRAP.

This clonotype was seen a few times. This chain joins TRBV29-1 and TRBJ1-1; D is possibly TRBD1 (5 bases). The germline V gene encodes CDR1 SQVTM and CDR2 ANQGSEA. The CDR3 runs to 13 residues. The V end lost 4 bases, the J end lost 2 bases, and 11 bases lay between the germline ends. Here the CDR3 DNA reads TGCAGCGTTGTAAAACAGGCCAACACTGAAGCTTTCTTT. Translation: CSVVKQANTEAFF.

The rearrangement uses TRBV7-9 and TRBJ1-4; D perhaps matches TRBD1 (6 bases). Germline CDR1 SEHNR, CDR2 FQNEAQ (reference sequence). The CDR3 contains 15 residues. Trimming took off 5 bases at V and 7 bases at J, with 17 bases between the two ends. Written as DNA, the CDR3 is TGTGCCAGCAGCAACGACAGGCGAAGTGGTGAAAAACTGTTTTTT. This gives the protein CASSNDRRSGEKLFF.

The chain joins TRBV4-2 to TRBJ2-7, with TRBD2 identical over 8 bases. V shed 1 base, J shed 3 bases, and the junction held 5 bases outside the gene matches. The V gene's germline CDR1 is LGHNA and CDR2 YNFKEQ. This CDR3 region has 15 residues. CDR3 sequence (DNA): TGTGCCAGCAGCCAAGTATCAGCGGGGGTCTACGAGCAGTACTTC. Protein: CASSQVSAGVYEQYF.

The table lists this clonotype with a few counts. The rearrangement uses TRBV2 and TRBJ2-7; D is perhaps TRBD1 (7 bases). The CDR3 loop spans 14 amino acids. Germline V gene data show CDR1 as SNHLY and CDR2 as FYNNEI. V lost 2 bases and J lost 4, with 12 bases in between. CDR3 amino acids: CASSEISGGYEQYF. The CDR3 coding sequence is TGTGCCAGCAGTGAAATTTCAGGGGGGTACGAGCAGTACTTC.